These T cell receptor beta chains were read from a single sample in a study. Here immunoSEQ multiplex PCR was the method, and the copy in TCRdb shows in-frame clones only, minus some. The sample records some 70,000 clones, about 93% being singletons. The specimen was PBMCs. The source is a middle-aged man with rheumatoid arthritis. Each CDR3 is given with its conserved first and last residue. D genes are given only for firm matches. Only some rows state a clone size, as once, few, many or a class for expanded clones.

CDR3nt,CDR3aa,d_gene,v_gene,j_gene,abundance
TGCGCCAGCAGCTCCCCTAGCGGGAGCTACAATGAGCAGTTCTTC,CASSSPSGSYNEQFF,TRBD2,TRBV5-1,TRBJ2-1,.
TGTGCCAGCAGTTACAGCGGGGGTTTAAATGAGCAGTTCTTC,CASSYSGGLNEQFF,TRBD2,TRBV6-5,TRBJ2-1,.
TGTGCCAGCAGTCTCCGGGACAGGGGGAGGGAGACCCAGTACTTC,CASSLRDRGRETQYF,TRBD1,TRBV27,TRBJ2-5,.
TGTGCCAGCAGTTTATCCCCCCCATTTAGCGGGGGGGGACTGGCCCAGTACTTC,CASSLSPPFSGGGLAQYF,TRBD2,TRBV27,TRBJ2-5,.
TGCAGCGTTGTCAGTCTAGCGTCCTACAATGAGCAGTTCTTC,CSVVSLASYNEQFF,.,TRBV29-1,TRBJ2-1,.
TGTGCCAGCAGCGTGGACAGCACAGATACGCAGTATTTT,CASSVDSTDTQYF,.,TRBV11-2,TRBJ2-3,.
TGTGCCAGCTCACCACCGTACAGGGGGTCAAAGAACACTGAAGCTTTCTTT,CASSPPYRGSKNTEAFF,TRBD1,TRBV18,TRBJ1-1,.
TGTGCCAGCAGTTCGGGACTAGCGGGACTTTCGGTCAATGAGCAGTTCTTC,CASSSGLAGLSVNEQFF,TRBD2,TRBV27,TRBJ2-1,.
TGTGCCAGCTCACAGGCCAGGGCTAACATTCAGTACTTC,CASSQARANIQYF,.,TRBV18,TRBJ2-4,.
TGTGCCAGCAGTCCTCGGGTCACCGCGGGCACTGAAGCTTTCTTT,CASSPRVTAGTEAFF,.,TRBV6-1,TRBJ1-1,.
TGCGCCAGCAGCTTGTTTCTAAGCTCCTATAATTCACCCCTCCACTTT,CASSLFLSSYNSPLHF,.,TRBV5-1,TRBJ1-6,.
TGTGCCAGCAGCCCTTCAGGGGGAACTCAGCCCCAGCATTTT,CASSPSGGTQPQHF,TRBD1,TRBV9,TRBJ1-5,.
TGCGCCAGCAGCTTGGCGCAGGGGGCTATTGAAAAACTGTTTTTT,CASSLAQGAIEKLFF,TRBD1,TRBV5-1,TRBJ1-4,.
TGCGCCAGCAGCCAATCCGCCCTGGACAGGGGCCCTCATGGCTACACCTTC,CASSQSALDRGPHGYTF,TRBD1,TRBV4-1,TRBJ1-2,once
TGCGCCAGCAGTGAGGAAGATACGCAGTATTTT,CASSEEDTQYF,.,TRBV5-1,TRBJ2-3,.
TGTGCCAGTAGTATCAATATTAATAATGAAAAACTGTTTTTT,CASSININNEKLFF,.,TRBV19,TRBJ1-4,.
TGTGCCAGCAGCCCAGGACAGGGCGGCACTGAAGCTTTCTTT,CASSPGQGGTEAFF,TRBD1,TRBV7-3,TRBJ1-1,.
TGTGCCAGCAGTTACTCGCAGGGGACGAATTCACCCCTCCACTTT,CASSYSQGTNSPLHF,.,TRBV6-5,TRBJ1-6,.
TGTGCCAGCAGTCCACGGACAGGGCCCAATGAGCAGTTCTTC,CASSPRTGPNEQFF,TRBD1,TRBV6-5,TRBJ2-1,.
TGTGCCAGCAGGGGTAGCGGAACTAATGAAAAACTGTTTTTT,CASRGSGTNEKLFF,.,TRBV7-9,TRBJ1-4,once
TGTGCCAGCAGCCCCTCCACCCCCGGCGGGGCAGCTAGTCAGCCCCAGCATTTT,CASSPSTPGGAASQPQHF,.,TRBV7-9,TRBJ1-5,few
TGTGCCAGCAGTGAAGTTCTTACAGTTCAAAACTATGGCTACACCTTC,CASSEVLTVQNYGYTF,.,TRBV6-1,TRBJ1-2,.
TGTGCCAGCAGCCAAGCAGGGACCTACGAGCAGTACTTC,CASSQAGTYEQYF,.,TRBV4-2,TRBJ2-7,few
TGTGCCAGCAGCTTCCGAGGGTTAGGCTATAATTCACCCCTCCACTTT,CASSFRGLGYNSPLHF,.,TRBV5-5,TRBJ1-6,.
TGTGCCAGCAGTACCTTTCGTGGGGCCACTGAAGCTTTCTTT,CASSTFRGATEAFF,.,TRBV6-2/TRBV6-3,TRBJ1-1,.
TGTGCCAGCAGTCACGGGATAAGCTCCTATAATTCACCCCTCCACTTT,CASSHGISSYNSPLHF,.,TRBV6-6,TRBJ1-6,.
TGTGCCAGCAGCTTAGGGGGGGCACCCACAGATACGCAGTATTTT,CASSLGGAPTDTQYF,.,TRBV7-3,TRBJ2-3,.
TGCGCCACCAAGACCGGGACAGGGGATTCACCCCTCCACTTT,CATKTGTGDSPLHF,TRBD1,TRBV5-1,TRBJ1-6,once
TGTGCCAGCAGCTTGGAAGGACAGGGGGAATCTGGAAACACCATATATTTT,CASSLEGQGESGNTIYF,TRBD1,TRBV5-8,TRBJ1-3,.
TGTGCCAGCGGGTGGACTAGCGGGGCCTACGAGCAGTACTTC,CASGWTSGAYEQYF,TRBD2,TRBV4-2,TRBJ2-7,.
TGTGCCAGCAGCGTAGATCAGTCGGGGACAGGGGGGCGCACTGAAGCTTTCTTT,CASSVDQSGTGGRTEAFF,TRBD1,TRBV9,TRBJ1-1,.
TGTGCCAGCAGCCCCTCAGGGTACTTTGGAAACACCATATATTTT,CASSPSGYFGNTIYF,.,TRBV5-8,TRBJ1-3,.
TGCGCCAGCAGCGCGGCCGAGGGCTCCTACGAGCAGTACTTC,CASSAAEGSYEQYF,.,TRBV4-3,TRBJ2-7,.
TGTGCCAGCAGCGTAGCTAGGACGACCGAGCAGTACTTC,CASSVARTTEQYF,.,TRBV9,TRBJ2-7,.
TGTGCCAGCAGGCCAACAGGGGGCCTTTCCTACGAGCAGTACTTC,CASRPTGGLSYEQYF,TRBD1,TRBV6-5,TRBJ2-7,.
TGTGCCAGTAGTTTGACTAGCGGCCGACCCTCCTACGAGCAGTACTTC,CASSLTSGRPSYEQYF,TRBD2,TRBV19,TRBJ2-7,.
TGTGCCAGCAGCTTATTTCCGGGACAGGGGTTTTCACCCCTCCACTTT,CASSLFPGQGFSPLHF,TRBD1,TRBV7-8,TRBJ1-6,.
TGTGCCAGCAGCTCAAAGGGGACCGGGTCCTACGAGCAGTACTTC,CASSSKGTGSYEQYF,.,TRBV7-8,TRBJ2-7,.
TGTGCCAGCAGCCCCTACGGGCTTAGTCCCCGCACAGATACGCAGTATTTT,CASSPYGLSPRTDTQYF,.,TRBV7-3,TRBJ2-3,once
TGTGCCAGCAGCCCGGACCCTTCTGGGGCCAACGTCCTGACTTTC,CASSPDPSGANVLTF,.,TRBV2,TRBJ2-6,.
TGTGCCAGCACTCTTCGAGCTTCGTACACAGATACGCAGTATTTT,CASTLRASYTDTQYF,.,TRBV2,TRBJ2-3,.
TGTGCCAGCAGCGTCGACTCACAGGGCCTTGGAAACACCATATATTTT,CASSVDSQGLGNTIYF,.,TRBV9,TRBJ1-3,.
TGTGCCAGCAGCGCCGCCCGGGACAGGGCGCGCACCGGGGAGCTGTTTTTT,CASSAARDRARTGELFF,TRBD1,TRBV11-2,TRBJ2-2,once
TGCAGTGCCCGGGAGTTTGAGCAGTTCTTC,CSAREFEQFF,.,TRBV20-1,TRBJ2-1,.
TGTGCCATCAGTGGGGGACTAGGGGCCCGCAATGAGCAGTTCTTC,CAISGGLGARNEQFF,TRBD2,TRBV10-3,TRBJ2-1,.
TGTGCCAGCACCCTCCGGGAGGGACCCTACGAGCAGTACTTC,CASTLREGPYEQYF,TRBD2,TRBV28,TRBJ2-7,.
TGTGCCAGCAGCCAAGATTGGCTAGCGGGAGCGGGGCAAGAGACCCAGTACTTC,CASSQDWLAGAGQETQYF,TRBD2,TRBV14,TRBJ2-5,.
TGTGCCAGTAGCTCCGGGGGCCCTGAAGCTTTCTTT,CASSSGGPEAFF,.,TRBV19,TRBJ1-1,.